The 22 T cell receptor beta chains reported below all come from one sample, sequenced in a study of shared T cell receptors in the human thymus. Some clones are missing from TCRdb's copy, which holds only in-frame ones; the method was immunoSEQ multiplex PCR. Of some 660,000 clones listed, about 87% are singletons. The data were also submitted as part of a second study, on human thymus T cells.

The sequenced material came from thymocytes. The receptors here all came from a boy under two years old with a congenital heart defect.

This clone was seen once. The chain combines TRBV5-1 with TRBJ2-2, with TRBD2 identical over 10 bases. Germline loops: CDR1 SGHRS, CDR2 YFSETQ. This CDR3 is built from 17 residues. V gave up 0 bases and J gave up 5 bases; unmatched junction bases: 7. The CDR3 sequence is CASSLARLAGLTGELFF. The CDR3 region has the DNA TGCGCCAGCAGCTTGGCCCGACTAGCGGGCCTGACCGGGGAGCTGTTTTTT.

The CDR3 DNA reads TGCGCCAGCAGCCAAGTAAGAGGGGGTGCACCAGTTACAGATACGCAGTATTTT. The encoded protein is CASSQVRGGAPVTDTQYF. The chain is built from TRBV4-3 and TRBJ2-3; the D gene is possibly TRBD1 (6 bases). The ends were cut back, 1 base at V and 3 bases at J, with 20 bases in the middle. Germline CDR1 and CDR2: LGHNA and YSLEER. The length of the CDR3 is 18 residues.

The chain has TRBV29-1 and TRBJ2-3; TRBD2 matches at 13 bases. V dropped 7 bases and J dropped 6; count of bases not matched to a gene: 16. Looked up from germline, CDR1 is SQVTM and CDR2 is ANQGSEA. The CDR3 covers 17 residues. In nucleotides, the CDR3 is TGCAGCGCCCAGGGTCAGCCTGGGACTAGCGGGAAGGATACGCAGTATTTT. Translation gives CSAQGQPGTSGKDTQYF.

The chain uses TRBV6-5 and TRBJ1-3; D call uncertain. V was pared by 2 bases and J by 0 bases, with 11 bases between. Germline V lookup: CDR1 MNHEY, CDR2 SVGAGI. This CDR3 spans 16 amino acids. The DNA for the CDR3 is TGTGCCAGCAGTTACCGTGCGGCGACCTCTGGAAACACCATATATTTT. This codes for CASSYRAATSGNTIYF.

The rearrangement links TRBV14 to TRBJ2-2; no clear D gene. The CDR3 runs to 18 residues. Looked up from germline, CDR1 is SGHDN and CDR2 is FVKESK. Trimming removed 2 bases at V and 6 bases at J, with 22 bases between. The CDR3 DNA reads as TGTGCCAGCAGCCAACTCCACCCTGACACGAACGTGGCCGGGGAGCTGTTTTTT. This sequence encodes CASSQLHPDTNVAGELFF.

The J gene is TRBJ1-4, the V gene TRBV14; D uncertain. V gave up 4 bases and J gave up 8 bases, with 8 bases separating them. Germline CDR1 SGHDN, CDR2 FVKESK. This CDR3 is built from 12 residues. The CDR3 bases are TGTGCCAGCAGCCCAATCGGGGAAAAACTGTTTTTT. Its translation is CASSPIGEKLFF. Combining the CDR3 with reference TRBV14 and TRBJ1-4 gives the whole variable domain EAGVTQFPSHSVIEKGQTVTLRCDPISGHDNLYWYRRVMGKEIKFLLHFVKESKQDESGMPNNRFLAERTGGTYSTLKVQPAELEDSGVYFCASSPIGEKLFFGSGTQLSVL.

This chain joins TRBV5-1 and TRBJ2-4; the D gene is possibly TRBD1 (6 bases). Trimming cost V 4 bases and J 5 bases, with 22 bases left between them. The CDR3 sequence is 17 residues long. Germline V gene lookup returns CDR1 SGHRS and CDR2 YFSETQ. The CDR3 loop reads CASSPPGSGVDENIQYF. CDR3 DNA: TGCGCCAGCAGCCCCCCCGGCTCAGGGGTCGATGAAAACATTCAGTACTTC.

This chain joins TRBV5-4 and TRBJ2-7; 8 positions match TRBD2. The CDR3 runs 16 residues. The germline CDR1 and CDR2 sequences are SGHNT and YYREEE (reference sequence). The V segment lost 5 bases and the J segment 0 bases; nucleotides outside the gene matches: 10. CDR3 amino acids: CASRQEMSGSSYEQYF. CDR3 nucleotide sequence: TGTGCCAGCAGGCAGGAGATGAGCGGGAGCTCCTACGAGCAGTACTTC.

The genes are TRBV9 and TRBJ2-1; perhaps TRBD1 as D (6 bases). CDR1 is SGDLS and CDR2 is YYNGEE in the germline V gene. The V gene lost 0 bases and the J gene lost 8 bases, with 15 bases spanning the gap. The CDR3 has 15 residues. CDR3 in DNA: TGTGCCAGCAGCGTAGCCCCCCTAGGGGGAGATGAGCAGTTCTTC. It encodes CASSVAPLGGDEQFF. The whole variable domain, filled in from reference TRBV9 and TRBJ2-1, reads DSGVTQTPKHLITATGQRVTLRCSPRSGDLSVYWYQQSLDQGLQFLIQYYNGEERAKGNILERFSAQQFPDLHSELNLSSLELGDSALYFCASSVAPLGGDEQFFGPGTRLTVL.

This clone was seen once. The chain has TRBV7-4 and TRBJ1-5; TRBD1 aligns across 8 bases. Germline CDR1 reads SGHVT; CDR2 reads SQSDAQ. This CDR3 spans 15 amino acids. V lost 5 bases, J lost 0 bases, and 3 bases stayed unmatched. The CDR3 DNA is TGTGCCAGCAGCCACGACAGGGGTAGCAATCAGCCCCAGCATTTT. Encoded protein: CASSHDRGSNQPQHF.

The chain uses TRBV4-2 and TRBJ2-5; 10 bases are shared with TRBD2. Looked up from germline, CDR1 is LGHNA and CDR2 is YNFKEQ. Germline trimming cut 0 bases from V and 2 bases from J; bases unmatched to any gene: 9. The CDR3 length is 18 residues. The CDR3 here is CASSQEGGLAGVQETQYF. DNA for the CDR3: TGTGCCAGCAGCCAAGAGGGGGGGCTAGCGGGGGTGCAAGAGACCCAGTACTTC.

The chain employs TRBV7-8 and TRBJ2-1; 14 nucleotides agree with TRBD2. Germline CDR1 SGHVS, CDR2 FQNEAQ. The CDR3 is 19 residues long. The ends lost 5 bases at V and 2 bases at J; junction bases unmatched: 11. The CDR3 region has the DNA TGTGCCAGCAGCACCCAAGGACTAGCGGGGGGCCTGACCTACAATGAGCAGTTCTTC. As protein: CASSTQGLAGGLTYNEQFF. The full variable domain, rest sourced from reference TRBV7-8 and TRBJ2-1, is GAGVSQSPRYKVAKRGQDVALRCDPISGHVSLFWYQQALGQGPEFLTYFQNEAQLDKSGLPSDRFFAERPEGSVSTLKIQRTQQEDSAVYLCASSTQGLAGGLTYNEQFFGPGTRLTVL.

The chain employs TRBV2 and TRBJ2-1; D is ambiguous. Germline V lookup: CDR1 SNHLY, CDR2 FYNNEI. The CDR3 consists of 15 residues. The V gene lost 2 bases and the J gene lost 0 bases, with 8 bases spanning the gap. The CDR3 nucleotides are TGTGCCAGCAGTGAACCGGCTAGCTCCTACAATGAGCAGTTCTTC. Translating it yields CASSEPASSYNEQFF.

The J gene is TRBJ2-1, the V gene TRBV27, with 7 bases lining up with TRBD2. Germline V lookup: CDR1 MNHEY, CDR2 SMNVEV (reference sequence). The trim removed 6 bases at V and 9 bases at J, leaving 17 bases unmatched. CDR3 length: 16 amino acids. CDR3 loop: CASRGSTSPWGGEQFF. The CDR3 coding sequence is TGTGCCAGCAGGGGGTCGACTAGCCCCTGGGGGGGTGAGCAGTTCTTC.

The chain links TRBV29-1 to TRBJ2-1, with D possibly matching TRBD2 (6 bases). CDR1 is SQVTM, CDR2 ANQGSEA, per germline. CDR3 length: 14 amino acids. V dropped 3 bases and J dropped 7 bases, with 16 bases sitting between them. Written as DNA, the CDR3 is TGCAGCGTTGACGGCGGGGAGATCCGTAATGAGCAGTTCTTC. Amino acids: CSVDGGEIRNEQFF.

This clone was recorded once. The genes are TRBV5-1 and TRBJ2-4; 8 bases agree with TRBD1. The CDR3 contains 13 residues. The V and J ends lost 5 bases and 10 bases, in that order; junction bases with no gene match: 8. Looked up from germline, CDR1 is SGHRS and CDR2 is YFSETQ. CDR3 sequence: CASSSLDRVIQYF. In DNA form, the CDR3 reads TGCGCCAGCAGTTCCTTGGACAGGGTTATTCAGTACTTC.

This clone was picked up one time. The rearrangement links TRBV6-1 to TRBJ2-7; 11 bases fit TRBD2. Germline V lookup: CDR1 MNHNS, CDR2 SASEGT. The V segment lost 4 bases and the J segment 2 bases; nucleotides outside the gene matches: 4. This CDR3 comprises 15 residues. The CDR3 here is CASSALAGGPYEQYF. The DNA for the CDR3 is TGTGCCAGCAGTGCCCTAGCGGGAGGACCCTACGAGCAGTACTTC.

V is TRBV25-1 and J is TRBJ2-1, with D possibly being TRBD1 (5 bases). The V end lost 0 bases, the J end lost 2 bases, and 11 bases lay between the germline ends. This CDR3 has 16 amino acids. CDR1 is MGHDK, CDR2 SYGVNS, per germline. CDR3 sequence: CASSEYRKGPYNEQFF. The DNA of the CDR3 is TGTGCCAGCAGTGAATATAGGAAGGGGCCCTACAATGAGCAGTTCTTC.

The chain couples TRBV11-2 to TRBJ2-5; D not certain. The germline V gene encodes CDR1 SGHAT and CDR2 FQNNGV. Trimming shortened V by 2 bases and J by 1 base, and 14 bases separated the two germline ends. The CDR3 length is 16 residues. The CDR3 loop reads CASSLIQEPTQETQYF. CDR3 nucleotide sequence: TGTGCCAGCAGCTTAATCCAGGAACCCACCCAAGAGACCCAGTACTTC.

The chain carries TRBV7-2 and TRBJ2-5; tentative D call: TRBD1 (6 bases). Germline V CDR1 and CDR2: SGHTA, FQGNSA. The CDR3 is 14 amino acids. V was clipped by 4 bases and J by 1 base, with 10 bases between them. Here the CDR3 DNA reads TGTGCCAGCAGCTACAGGGTGGGCCAAGAGACCCAGTACTTC. It codes for CASSYRVGQETQYF.

Regarding this clone: The junction shows a germline mismatch at one end, possibly a read error. The chain links TRBV6-6 to TRBJ1-1; the match to TRBD1 covers 8 bases. Germline V gene sequence: CDR1 MNHNY, CDR2 SVGAGI (reference sequence). This CDR3 has 16 amino acids. The DNA of the CDR3 is TGTGCCAGCGGTTACTCGACCGGGACAGGGAACACTGAAGCTTTCTTT. Its protein is CASGYSTGTGNTEAFF.

V is TRBV28 and J is TRBJ2-1; 8 positions agree with TRBD2. Germline values: CDR1 MDHEN, CDR2 SYDVKM. Trimming took 4 bases from V and 10 from J; bases not matched to a gene: 9. This CDR3 is 14 amino acids long. In DNA form, the CDR3 reads TGTGCCAGCAGTTCCCGGGGGGGCCCTGGGGAGCAGTTCTTC. Protein: CASSSRGGPGEQFF. Combining the CDR3 with reference TRBV28 and TRBJ2-1 gives the whole variable domain DVKVTQSSRYLVKRTGEKVFLECVQDMDHENMFWYRQDPGLGLRLIYFSYDVKMKEKGDIPEGYSVSREKKERFSLILESASTNQTSMYLCASSSRGGPGEQFFGPGTRLTVL.